Detailed here is one TCR beta chain. This entry comes from a study of multiple sclerosis patients with progressive multifocal leukoencephalopathy. Only in-frame clones appear in the TCRdb table, and some are missing; sequencing was by immunoSEQ multiplex PCR. This table holds more than 30,000 clones, roughly 87% found once. CDR1 is SNHLY, CDR2 FYNNEI, per germline. The CDR3 has 13 amino acids. The V gene lost 2 bases and the J gene lost 6 bases, with 9 bases spanning the gap. Time point noted: time of PML onset. The sequenced sample was PBMCs, obtained from a patient treated with natalizumab. The sequence came from a woman aged 40-49 years with progressive multifocal leukoencephalopathy. V is TRBV2 and J is TRBJ2-3; D unclear. The CDR3 is CASSEPQVDTQYF. The DNA of the CDR3 is TGTGCCAGCAGTGAACCGCAGGTGGATACGCAGTATTTT.